This T cell receptor beta chain was found in a study of CD8 T cells in ankylosing spondylitis. Study-level results: A motif of eight or nine highly homologous TCR beta variants was seen as apparently characteristic of ankylosing spondylitis blood.

The CDR3 is 16 amino acids. Germline V gives CDR1 ENHRY, CDR2 SYGVKD. The V gene end was trimmed by 2 bases and the J gene end by 6 bases; junction bases not matched to a gene: 4. This clonotype was observed at least ten times. No antigen is known for it. MiXCR, applied by TCRdb to the 5' RACE reads, yields one record per CDR3 protein. The data show about 450,000 distinct CDR3 sequences, more than 25% seen once. This chain links TRBV10-3 with TRBJ2-1, with TRBD2 identical over 13 bases. The specimen sequenced was blood, either unsorted or a sorted T cell fraction (not recorded which). The sequence came from a male donor with ankylosing spondylitis. The CDR3 bases are TGTGCCATCAGTGAGCCGGGACTAGCGGGACCCAATGAGCAGTTCTTC. This gives the protein CAISEPGLAGPNEQFF.